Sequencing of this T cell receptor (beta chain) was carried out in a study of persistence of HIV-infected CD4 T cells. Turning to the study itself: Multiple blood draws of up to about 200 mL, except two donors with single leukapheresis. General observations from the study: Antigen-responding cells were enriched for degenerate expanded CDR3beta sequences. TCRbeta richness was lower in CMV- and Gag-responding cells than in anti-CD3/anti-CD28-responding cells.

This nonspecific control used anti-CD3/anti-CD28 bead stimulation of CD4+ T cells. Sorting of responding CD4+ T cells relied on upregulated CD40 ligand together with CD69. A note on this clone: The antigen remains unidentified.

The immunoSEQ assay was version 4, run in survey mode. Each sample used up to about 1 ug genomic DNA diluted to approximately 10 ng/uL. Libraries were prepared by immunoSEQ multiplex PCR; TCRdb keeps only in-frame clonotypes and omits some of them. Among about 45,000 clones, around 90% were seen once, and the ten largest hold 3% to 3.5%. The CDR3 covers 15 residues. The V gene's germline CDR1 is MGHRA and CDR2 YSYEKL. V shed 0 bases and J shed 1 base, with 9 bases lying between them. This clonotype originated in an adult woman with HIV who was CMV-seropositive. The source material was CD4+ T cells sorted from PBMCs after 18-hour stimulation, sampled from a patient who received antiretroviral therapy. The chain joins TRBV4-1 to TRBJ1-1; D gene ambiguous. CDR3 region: CASSQEASRNTEAFF. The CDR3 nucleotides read TGCGCCAGCAGCCAAGAGGCCAGCCGGAACACTGAAGCTTTCTTT.